This T cell receptor (beta chain) emerged from a study of blood T cell repertoires in COVID-19. About the study: The origin of the acute and convalescent COVID-19 samples was the United States, Italy and Spain. The cDNA or gDNA used as material had been derived from T cells, B-cell-depleted T cells, or PBMCs.

The CDR3 totals 14 residues. Germline assignment: CDR1 KGHSH and CDR2 LQKENI. J was trimmed by 7 bases and V by 3 bases; bases with no gene match: 6. In the original analysis: Amplifying reference gene primers gave estimates of nucleated cell counts. This table comes from immunoSEQ multiplex PCR, and its TCRdb copy is limited to in-frame clones, with some not included. That table furnishes V, J and clone size, whereas the DNA furnished D and trimming. The sample shows about 200,000 clones, 85% to 90% of them seen only once. This TCR was recovered from a man between 60 and 75 years old with acute or convalescent COVID-19. Sequenced input: peripheral blood. This chain joins TRBV18 and TRBJ1-5; TRBD1 aligns across 7 bases. Here the CDR3 reads CASSPIRGQQPQHF. The CDR3 coding sequence is TGTGCCAGCTCACCGATTAGGGGGCAACAGCCCCAGCATTTT.